This T cell receptor beta chain was captured by sequencing in a study of metastatic and nonmetastatic thyroid tumors. Turning to the study itself: Repertoires from malignant and benign thyroid patients were compared across blood and tumor or nodule tissue.

A note on this clone: Its antigen is as yet unknown. Without the conserved terminal phenylalanine or tryptophan, this CDR3 likely stems from a read error.

No treatment of any kind had been given to any patient before thyroid surgery. TCRdb reanalyzed the PCR reads with MiXCR. The sample lists 25,000 to 30,000 clones; around 3.9% were seen once. V was shortened by 6 bases and J by 6 bases, with 18 bases between the two germline ends. The CDR3 loop spans 14 amino acids. Germline loops: CDR1 WNHNN, CDR2 SYGVQD (reference sequence). Study-wide results and limits: According to reports, the diversity of TCR beta was significantly higher in malignant thyroid tumors than in benign nodules, and this held in both blood and tumor samples.

The chain links TRBV10-1 to TRBJ2-7; D may match TRBD1 or TRBD2 (6 bases each). This receptor was identified in a male donor with papillary thyroid cancer or a benign thyroid nodule (not recorded which). Some clones in this sample may be carry-over from other donors' samples. Input material: blood. This CDR3 is CASRENWGAGEQYL. Written as DNA, the CDR3 is TGCGCCAGCAGGGAGAATTGGGGGGCCGGCGAGCAGTACCTC.